This TCR beta chain was captured by sequencing in a study of blood T cell repertoires in COVID-19. Original data processing: Estimation of nucleated cell counts was performed using reference gene primer amplification. Using immunoSEQ multiplex PCR, the repertoire was profiled, and TCRdb retains in-frame clones only, with some absent. The V and J calls and clone size were taken over from that table, and D and trimming were inferred from the DNA. The table lists about 400,000 clones, roughly 90% of them singletons. The sample taken for sequencing was peripheral blood. The clonotype was recovered from a woman in her twenties or thirties with acute or convalescent COVID-19.

The CDR3 DNA reads TGTGCCTGGACCAGCGGGGGAACCTCCAACACCGGGGAGCTGTTTTTT. Its protein is CAWTSGGTSNTGELFF. This chain joins TRBV30 and TRBJ2-2; 8 bases are a match to TRBD2. CDR1 is GTSNPN, CDR2 SVGIG, per germline (reference sequence). Losses at the gene ends were 4 bases for V and 2 bases for J; bases not matched to a gene: 9. This CDR3 spans 16 amino acids.